Many counts were recorded for the clone carrying this T cell receptor (beta chain). Its antigen is not known. The sample comes from a study of T cells after yellow fever vaccination. Findings of the study overall: Booster samples showed a return of most primary-vaccination clones (approximately 96% CD4, approximately 88% CD8).

The TCR cDNA carried a universal primer site and UMIs from 5'RACE template switching. MiXCR, run by TCRdb on the 5' RACE reads, gives a single entry per CDR3 protein. The data contain some 500,000 distinct CDR3 sequences, less than 15% of them singletons. Per the germline V gene, CDR1 is SGHRS and CDR2 is YFSETQ. The CDR3 has 13 residues. Trimming removed 2 bases at V and 5 bases at J, with 10 bases between. The gene calls are TRBV5-1 and TRBJ1-1; D is unclear. The sample was PBMCs, taken on the day of the yellow fever booster vaccination. This receptor was obtained from a man aged 25 to 45 who received the YFV17D yellow fever vaccine. CDR3 residues: CASSFGGRTEAFF. CDR3 DNA sequence: TGCGCCAGCAGCTTTGGAGGTCGGACTGAAGCTTTCTTT.